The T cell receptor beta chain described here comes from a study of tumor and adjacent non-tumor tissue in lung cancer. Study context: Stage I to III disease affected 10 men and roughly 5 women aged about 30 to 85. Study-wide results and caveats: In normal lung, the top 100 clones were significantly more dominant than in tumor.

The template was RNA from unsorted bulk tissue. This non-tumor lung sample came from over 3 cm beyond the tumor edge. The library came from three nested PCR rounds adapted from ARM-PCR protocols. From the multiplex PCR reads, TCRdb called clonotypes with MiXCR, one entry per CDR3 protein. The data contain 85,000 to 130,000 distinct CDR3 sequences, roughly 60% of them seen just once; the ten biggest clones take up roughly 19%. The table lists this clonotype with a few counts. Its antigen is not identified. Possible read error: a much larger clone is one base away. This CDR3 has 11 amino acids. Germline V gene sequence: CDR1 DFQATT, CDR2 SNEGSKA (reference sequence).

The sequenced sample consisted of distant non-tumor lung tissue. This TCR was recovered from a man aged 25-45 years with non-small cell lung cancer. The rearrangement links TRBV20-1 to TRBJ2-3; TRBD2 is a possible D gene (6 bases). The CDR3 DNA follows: TGCAGTACTAGACTAGCAGATACGCAGTATTTT. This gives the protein CSTRLADTQYF.